The T cell receptor beta chain under discussion was sequenced for a study of T cell responses to AZD1222 COVID-19 vaccine. Study-level background: It was second doses at about 4 or about 12 weeks that were pooled.

On this clone itself: Its antigen remains unidentified.

Only in-frame clones appear in the TCRdb table, and some are missing; sequencing was by immunoSEQ multiplex PCR. The sample lists some 170,000 clones; roughly 92% were seen once. Study-wide findings and caveats: A rise in Spike-specific TCR breadth and depth followed two AZD1222 doses. It was only after the peak T cell response that any repertoires were sampled. The donor group comprised mostly white British people and more females; the analysis possibly underestimated clonal diversity.

The germline V and J ends were trimmed by 0 bases and 9 bases, with 9 bases remaining between them. CDR1 and CDR2 (germline): LGHDT, YNNKEL (reference sequence). CDR3 length: 13 amino acids. The chain carries TRBV3-1 (or the pseudogene TRBV3-2) and TRBJ2-1; D ambiguous. This clonotype was sampled from an adult in good health. Specimen: peripheral blood, collected on day 0 of AZD1222 vaccination. DNA for the CDR3: TGTGCCAGCAGCCAAGACGGTAGTCTTGAGCAGTTCTTC. Translated: CASSQDGSLEQFF.